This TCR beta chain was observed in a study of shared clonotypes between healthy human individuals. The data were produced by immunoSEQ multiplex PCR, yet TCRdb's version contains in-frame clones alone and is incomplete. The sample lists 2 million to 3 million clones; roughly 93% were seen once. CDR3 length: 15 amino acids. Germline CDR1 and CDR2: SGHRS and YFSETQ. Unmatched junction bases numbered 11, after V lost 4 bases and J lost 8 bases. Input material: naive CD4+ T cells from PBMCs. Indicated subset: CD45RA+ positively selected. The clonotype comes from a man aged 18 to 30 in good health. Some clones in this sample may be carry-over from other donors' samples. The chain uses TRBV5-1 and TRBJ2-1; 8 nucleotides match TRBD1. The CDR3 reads CASSETGTGGHEQFF. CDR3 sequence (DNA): TGCGCCAGCAGCGAAACCGGGACAGGAGGTCATGAGCAGTTCTTC.